This record covers a single T cell receptor beta chain. This clone appeared a single time. The clone's antigen remains unknown. Per-base quality was not reported, and no clone a single base away is much larger than it. This sample is drawn from a study of blood T cell repertoires in COVID-19 (dated by TCRdb to the early 2020s). Looking at the study overall: Collaborator samples came from the United States, Italy and Spain and covered acute and convalescent phases of COVID-19. Samples came from the ongoing ImmuneRACE study (first 160 participants) plus 1,254 subjects from 6 global collaborators. Where available, HLA class I and class II types were taken from metadata supplied by the sample provider and were not determined by assay-based typing. The dataset comprised deeply sampled blood TCRbeta repertoires from subjects exposed to, actively infected with, or recovered from COVID-19. The sample metadata nearly always contained a de-identified subject ID, COVID-19 status, age in years and sex. The material from the prospective study consisted of cDNA or gDNA derived from T cells, B-cell-depleted T cells, or PBMCs. The repertoires were released in a freely available public database intended as a resource for research on the immune response to SARS-CoV-2.

In Seattle, one collaborating source enrolled patients while the infection was active and tracked those patients longitudinally over the course of disease. The collaborating institutions used their own protocols to collect whole blood in K2EDTA tubes. For TCRbeta analysis, collaborators shipped samples as frozen whole blood, isolated PBMCs, or DNA extracted from either of those sample types. TCRbeta CDR3 regions were amplified from genomic DNA by means of the immunoSEQ Assay, a bias-controlled multiplex PCR. In the authors' own workflow: Within the assay, amplification of reference gene primers was used to estimate how many nucleated cells each sample contained. To quantify the absolute abundance of each unique TCRbeta CDR3 rearrangement, sequence reads were collapsed and filtered. Productive Simpson clonality was computed per sample as the square root of Simpson's diversity index over productive rearrangements. What TCRdb holds here is the immuneACCESS table cut down to in-frame rearrangements. Part of the clones is not present; checked against another copy, under half of the missing clones reflect an unresolved V gene, and the others are unexplained. That table gives V, J and clone size, and the DNA gave D and trimming. For this sample there are 200,000 to 250,000 clones; 86% appear just once. The ten largest clones capture 10% of the sample.

Here is what the overall study found, with its caveats: The amount of clinical and demographic metadata varied by source and participant and was provided uncurated.

The source material was peripheral blood. The source is a woman between 50 and 59 years old with COVID-19, enrolled during active disease.

The nucleotides read TGTGCCAGCAGACTAGCGGGGACTCAAGAGACCCAGTACTTC. It specifies CASRLAGTQETQYF. The chain is made from TRBV28 and TRBJ2-5; 10 bases in the middle match TRBD2. As encoded in the germline V gene, CDR1 is MDHEN while CDR2 is SYDVKM. After removal of 6 bases from V and 2 bases from J, the junction retains 3 bases not matched to a gene. CDR3 length: 14 amino acids, cysteine to phenylalanine. Only the CDR3 portion is preserved as DNA: 42 bases, with reading frame beginning at the first base.